One and the same sample provided the 2 T cell receptor beta chains below, sequenced in a study of beta chain features in type 1 diabetes. The sequenced template was cDNA made from the entire isolated RNA. The protocol was immunoSEQ multiplex PCR, while the TCRdb copy is restricted to in-frame clones and leaves out a portion. The sample shows more than 300,000 clones, over 13% of them seen only once. Sequences were obtained from naive CD4+ T cells from blood. Receptor source: a woman under 30 in good health.

This clone has just a few counts. The chain combines TRBV19 with TRBJ2-3; D is perhaps TRBD2 (6 bases). CDR3 length: 13 amino acids. Trimming took 2 bases from V and 10 from J, leaving 13 bases between them. From germline, CDR1 is LNHDA and CDR2 SQIVND (reference sequence). This chain's CDR3 is CASSIPRRDPQYF. The CDR3 DNA sequence: TGTGCCAGTAGTATACCCCGGAGGGATCCGCAGTATTTT.

Comments on this clone: Within the sample, other DNA sequences also encode this same CDR3. This chain links TRBV18 with TRBJ2-7; D is undetermined. Germline CDR1 is KGHSH and CDR2 is LQKENI. The CDR3 is 14 amino acids. Trimming removed 0 bases from V and 2 bases from J, with 8 bases in between. The CDR3 sequence: CASSPPGLTYEQYF. CDR3 bases: TGTGCCAGCTCACCACCGGGCCTTACCTACGAGCAGTACTTC.